The 9 T cell receptor beta chains below come from one sample, sequenced in a study of CD8+ T cells in alopecia areata. Documented treatment: oral pan-JAK inhibitor, 5-10 mg twice daily. TCR sequencing used cDNA made by reverse transcription of extracted RNA. This table comes from immunoSEQ multiplex PCR, and its TCRdb copy is limited to in-frame clones, with some not included. This table has approximately 150,000 clones, approximately 59% appearing once. The sequences come from CD4+ T cells sorted from blood, collected between weeks 55 and 65, from a patient treated with tofacitinib. The receptor source for this set is a human donor with alopecia areata.

The rearrangement links TRBV30 to TRBJ2-7; a possible D gene is TRBD2 (6 bases). V dropped 3 bases and J dropped 5 bases, with 14 bases sitting between them. The CDR3 spans 13 residues. CDR1 and CDR2 (germline): GTSNPN, SVGIG (reference sequence). The DNA of the CDR3 is TGTGCCTGGAGGAGGAGGGGTGGCCACGAGCAGTACTTC. Its translation: CAWRRRGGHEQYF.

The chain links TRBV30 to TRBJ2-3; D unresolved. V lost 3 bases, J lost 6 bases, and 16 bases lay in between. The germline V gene has CDR1 GTSNPN and CDR2 SVGIG (reference sequence). The CDR3 covers 14 residues. CDR3 DNA sequence: TGTGCCTGGAGGATCAACCCTCTAGGGGATACGCAGTATTTT. It encodes CAWRINPLGDTQYF.

In this sample, this clone turned up a few times. V and J are TRBV10-3 and TRBJ2-2, with 10 bases fitting TRBD2. V dropped 0 bases and J dropped 4; count of bases not matched to a gene: 11. The V gene's germline CDR1 is ENHRY and CDR2 SYGVKD. The CDR3 runs to 19 residues. CDR3 nucleotides: TGTGCCATCAGTGAGTCGGATAGCGGGGGGACCTCGGGCACCGGGGAGCTGTTTTTT. Its protein is CAISESDSGGTSGTGELFF.

This clone was seen a handful of times. The chain carries TRBV29-1 and TRBJ1-1; no reliable D call. The length of the CDR3 is 13 residues. V was shortened by 1 base and J by 5 bases, with 11 bases between the two germline ends. Germline V gene sequence: CDR1 SQVTM, CDR2 ANQGSEA. CDR3 region: CSVEGKMMTEAFF. The CDR3, as DNA: TGCAGCGTTGAAGGGAAAATGATGACTGAAGCTTTCTTT.

This rearrangement joins TRBV9 to TRBJ2-7; 9 bases line up with TRBD1. CDR1 SGDLS and CDR2 YYNGEE come from the germline V gene. This CDR3 has 17 residues. V gave up 3 bases and J gave up 4 bases; unmatched junction bases: 14. CDR3 protein: CASSDGQGRPNTYEQYF. CDR3 in DNA: TGTGCCAGCAGCGACGGACAGGGGAGACCCAATACTTACGAGCAGTACTTC.

The chain employs TRBV7-9 and TRBJ2-5; possible D gene TRBD2, 6 bases. The CDR3 contains 14 residues. CDR1 and CDR2 (germline): SEHNR, FQNEAQ (reference sequence). V was pared by 0 bases and J by 9 bases, with 14 bases between. The CDR3 sequence: CASSLALLGGAQYF. CDR3 coding DNA: TGTGCCAGCAGCTTAGCTCTCCTCGGCGGGGCCCAGTACTTC.

This clone has only a few counts. This chain links TRBV2 with TRBJ2-7; tentative D call: TRBD1 (5 bases). The V end was cut by 7 bases, the J end by 0 bases, with 19 bases between. Germline V CDR1 and CDR2: SNHLY, FYNNEI. This CDR3 is built from 16 residues. Here the CDR3 reads CASTPGGATFSYEQYF. CDR3 in DNA: TGTGCCAGCACGCCAGGTGGGGCGACCTTCTCCTACGAGCAGTACTTC.

The chain couples TRBV7-9 to TRBJ2-5; 7 nucleotides agree with TRBD2. The trim removed 0 bases at V and 5 bases at J, leaving 6 bases unmatched. Germline-derived CDR1 and CDR2 are SEHNR and FQNEAQ (reference sequence). CDR3 length: 15 amino acids. The CDR3 DNA reads as TGTGCCAGCAGCTTAGCCACAGCGGGGTGGGAGACCCAGTACTTC. Encoded protein: CASSLATAGWETQYF.

Within the sample, this clone is medium-sized. V usage is TRBV7-9 and J usage is TRBJ2-7; 11 bases match TRBD2. The ends lost 7 bases at V and 6 bases at J; junction bases unmatched: 8. Germline V lookup: CDR1 SEHNR, CDR2 FQNEAQ (reference sequence). This CDR3 has 14 residues. The CDR3 protein is CASTDSGGASEQYF. The CDR3, as DNA: TGTGCCAGCACCGATAGCGGGGGGGCCTCCGAGCAGTACTTC. Looking up the rest from reference TRBV7-9 and TRBJ2-7 gives the full variable domain: DTGVSQNPRHKITKRGQNVTFRCDPISEHNRLYWYRQTLGQGPEFLTYFQNEAQLEKSRLLSDRFSAERPKGSFSTLEIQRTEQGDSAMYLCASTDSGGASEQYFGPGTRLTVT.